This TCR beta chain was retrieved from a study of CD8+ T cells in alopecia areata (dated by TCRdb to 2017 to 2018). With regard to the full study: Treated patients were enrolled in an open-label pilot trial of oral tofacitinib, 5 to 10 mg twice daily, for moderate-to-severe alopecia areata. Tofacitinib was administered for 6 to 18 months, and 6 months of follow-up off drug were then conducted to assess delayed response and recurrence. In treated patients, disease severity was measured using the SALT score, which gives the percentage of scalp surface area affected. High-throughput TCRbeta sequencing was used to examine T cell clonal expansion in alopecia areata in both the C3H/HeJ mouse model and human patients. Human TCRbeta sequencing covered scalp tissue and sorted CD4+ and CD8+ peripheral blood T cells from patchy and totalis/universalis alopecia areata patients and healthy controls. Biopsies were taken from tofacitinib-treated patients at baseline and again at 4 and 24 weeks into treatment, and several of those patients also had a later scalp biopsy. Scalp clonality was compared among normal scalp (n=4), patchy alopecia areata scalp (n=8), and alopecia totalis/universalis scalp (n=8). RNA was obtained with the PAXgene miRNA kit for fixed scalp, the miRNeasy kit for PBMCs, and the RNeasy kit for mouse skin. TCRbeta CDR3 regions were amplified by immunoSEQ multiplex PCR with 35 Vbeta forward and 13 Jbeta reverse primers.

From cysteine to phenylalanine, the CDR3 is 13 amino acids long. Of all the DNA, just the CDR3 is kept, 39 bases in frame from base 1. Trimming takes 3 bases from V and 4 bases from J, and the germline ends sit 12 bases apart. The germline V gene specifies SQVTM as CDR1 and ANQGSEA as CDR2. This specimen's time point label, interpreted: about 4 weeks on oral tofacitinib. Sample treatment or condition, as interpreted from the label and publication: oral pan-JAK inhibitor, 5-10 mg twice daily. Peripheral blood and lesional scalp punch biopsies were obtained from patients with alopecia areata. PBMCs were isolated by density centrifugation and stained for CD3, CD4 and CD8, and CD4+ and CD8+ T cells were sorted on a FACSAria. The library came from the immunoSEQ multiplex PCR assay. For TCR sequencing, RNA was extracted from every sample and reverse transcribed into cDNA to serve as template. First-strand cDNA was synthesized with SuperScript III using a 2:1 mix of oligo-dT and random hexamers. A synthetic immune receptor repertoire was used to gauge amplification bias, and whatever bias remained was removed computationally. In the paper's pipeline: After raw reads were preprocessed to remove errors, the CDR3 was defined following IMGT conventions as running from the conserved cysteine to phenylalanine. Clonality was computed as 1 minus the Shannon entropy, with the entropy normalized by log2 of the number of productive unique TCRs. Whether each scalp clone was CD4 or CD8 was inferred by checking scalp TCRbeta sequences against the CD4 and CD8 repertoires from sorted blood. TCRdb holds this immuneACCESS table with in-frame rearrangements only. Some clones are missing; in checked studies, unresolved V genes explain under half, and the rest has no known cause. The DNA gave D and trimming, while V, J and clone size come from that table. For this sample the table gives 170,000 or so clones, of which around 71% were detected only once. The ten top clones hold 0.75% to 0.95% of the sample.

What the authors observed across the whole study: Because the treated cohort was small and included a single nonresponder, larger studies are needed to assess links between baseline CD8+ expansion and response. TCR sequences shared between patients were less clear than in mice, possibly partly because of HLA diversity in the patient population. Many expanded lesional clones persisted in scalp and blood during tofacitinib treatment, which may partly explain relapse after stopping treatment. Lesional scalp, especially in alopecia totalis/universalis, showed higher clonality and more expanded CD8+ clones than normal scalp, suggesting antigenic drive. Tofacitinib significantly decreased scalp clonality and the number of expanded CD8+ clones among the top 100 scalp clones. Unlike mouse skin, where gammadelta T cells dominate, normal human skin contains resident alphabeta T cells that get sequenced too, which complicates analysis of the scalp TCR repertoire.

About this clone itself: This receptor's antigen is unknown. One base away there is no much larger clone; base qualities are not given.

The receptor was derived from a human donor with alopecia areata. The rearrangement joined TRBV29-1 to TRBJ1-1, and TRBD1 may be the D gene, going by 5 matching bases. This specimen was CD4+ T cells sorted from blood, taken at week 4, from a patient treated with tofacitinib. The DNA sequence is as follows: TGCAGCGTTGAGTGGACATTCTCCACTGAAGCTTTCTTT. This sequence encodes CSVEWTFSTEAFF.